The sequence of this TCR beta chain was determined in a study of blood T cell repertoires in COVID-19. The authors' processing: Amplifying reference gene primers gave estimates of nucleated cell counts. The protocol was immunoSEQ multiplex PCR, while the TCRdb copy is restricted to in-frame clones and leaves out a portion. D and trimming were read from the DNA, whereas the V and J calls and clone size are those reported in that table. The data hold approximately 300,000 clones, with nearly 90% observed a single time. This CDR3 is 16 amino acids long. V was pared by 0 bases and J by 7 bases, with 18 bases between. Germline CDR1 reads MNHEY; CDR2 reads SMNVEV (reference sequence).

The chain is built from TRBV27 and TRBJ2-5; D perhaps matches TRBD2 (6 bases). Source material: PBMCs or T cells enriched from blood (not recorded which). The TCR comes from a woman under 40 who had recovered from COVID-19. CDR3 loop: CASSLSPFREAGTQYF. Written as DNA, the CDR3 is TGTGCCAGCAGTTTATCTCCGTTCCGGGAAGCGGGGACCCAGTACTTC.